This T cell receptor beta chain was sequenced for a study of PD-1 blockade in classical Hodgkin lymphoma. General observations from the study: Newly diagnosed patients reportedly trailed healthy donors in baseline TCR diversity. Newly diagnosed patients and complete responders had comparable diversity at baseline. Whereas CD4+ TCR diversity had risen significantly by C4D1, CD8+ TCR diversity had not.

Regarding this clone: The antigen is unknown.

CDR1 and CDR2 from the germline V gene are MGHRA and YSYEKL. The CDR3 has 14 amino acids. Losses at the gene ends were 0 bases for V and 12 bases for J; bases not matched to a gene: 5. Assay: immunoSEQ multiplex PCR; the TCRdb copy retains only in-frame clones and omits some. The sample records 95,000 to 100,000 clones, roughly 90% being singletons. After autologous stem cell transplantation all patients relapsed, and prior brentuximab vedotin exposure differed between cohorts. The sample was peripheral blood mononuclear cells (PBMCs), taken before the second cycle of nivolumab. This chain links TRBV4-1 with TRBJ2-1; 10 positions agree with TRBD2. This receptor was identified in a human donor with classical Hodgkin lymphoma. DNA for the CDR3: TGCGCCAGCAGCCAAGAACTAGCGGGGCTTGCGCAGTTCTTC. Protein sequence: CASSQELAGLAQFF.